This T cell receptor beta chain was obtained from a study of patients and donors after allogeneic stem cell transplantation. The CDR3 consists of 13 residues. Germline V lookup: CDR1 ENHRY, CDR2 SYGVKD. The V end lost 10 bases, the J end lost 6 bases, and 16 bases lay between the germline ends. TCRdb redid the calling of the RT-PCR reads with MiXCR, one entry per CDR3 protein. This sample has a few hundred thousand distinct CDR3 sequences, with roughly 38% found just once. Sequenced material: blood, either unsorted or a sorted T cell fraction (not recorded which). The TCR comes from a human donor who was either an allogeneic HSCT recipient or a stem cell or donor lymphocyte infusion donor (not recorded which). It is not recorded whose cells these are; they may come from a transplant donor. The V and J genes are TRBV10-3 and TRBJ2-1, with D maybe TRBD2 (6 bases). CDR3 in DNA: TGTGCCACGGAGGGGTCTACTCGCAATGAGCAGTTCTTC. It specifies CATEGSTRNEQFF.